This TCR beta chain originates from a study of T cells after yellow fever vaccination. TCRdb reprocessed the 5' RACE reads via MiXCR and lists one record per CDR3 protein. The sample comprises 250,000 to 300,000 distinct CDR3 sequences, about an eighth of which are singletons, and roughly 0.5% rests with the top ten. From germline, CDR1 is SNHLY and CDR2 FYNNEI. There are 12 residues in the CDR3. The ends were cut back, 8 bases at V and 7 bases at J, with 11 bases in the middle. The starting material was CD4+ T cells sorted from PBMCs, obtained 45 days after the yellow fever booster vaccination. The chain uses TRBV2 and TRBJ2-2; D uncertain. The clonotype comes from a man in his thirties or forties who received the YFV17D yellow fever vaccine. This CDR3 reads CASGPVGGELFF. Written as DNA, the CDR3 is TGTGCCAGCGGACCGGTTGGCGGGGAGCTGTTTTTT.